This T cell receptor (beta chain) was documented in a study of T cell responses to AZD1222 COVID-19 vaccine. About this clone: Its antigen is not identified.

Here immunoSEQ multiplex PCR was the method, and the copy in TCRdb shows in-frame clones only, minus some. The sample contains some 130,000 clones, 85% to 90% of which appear only once. Study outcomes and limitations: Repertoires were collected only later (after the peak T cell response had occurred). The reported proportion of spike-specific TCRs targeting unmutated variant regions was nearly half. Most donors were white British and more were female, and clonal diversity was possibly underestimated. Seropositive at baseline were only a handful of AZD1222 recipients.

The CDR3 is made up of 14 amino acids. Germline lookup yields CDR1 LGHNA and CDR2 YSLEER. The V end was cut by 4 bases, the J end by 4 bases, with 13 bases between. Sequenced here: peripheral blood, sampled on day 0 of AZD1222 vaccination. The source of this sequence is an adult in good health. The chain links TRBV4-3 to TRBJ1-2; no firm D call. The CDR3 loop is CASSPDWAAYGYTF. CDR3 bases: TGCGCCAGCAGCCCAGACTGGGCCGCCTATGGCTACACCTTC.